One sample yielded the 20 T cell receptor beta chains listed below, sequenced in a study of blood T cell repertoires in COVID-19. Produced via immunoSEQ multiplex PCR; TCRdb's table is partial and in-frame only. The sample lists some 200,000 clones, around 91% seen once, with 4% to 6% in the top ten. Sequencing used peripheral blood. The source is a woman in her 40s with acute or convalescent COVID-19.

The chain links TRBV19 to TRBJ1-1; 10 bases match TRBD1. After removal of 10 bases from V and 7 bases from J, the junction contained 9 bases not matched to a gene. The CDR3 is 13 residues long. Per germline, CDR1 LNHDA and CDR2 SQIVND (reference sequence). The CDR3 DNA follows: TGTGCCACAAACGACAGGGGGCGAGGTGAAGCTTTCTTT. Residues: CATNDRGRGEAFF.

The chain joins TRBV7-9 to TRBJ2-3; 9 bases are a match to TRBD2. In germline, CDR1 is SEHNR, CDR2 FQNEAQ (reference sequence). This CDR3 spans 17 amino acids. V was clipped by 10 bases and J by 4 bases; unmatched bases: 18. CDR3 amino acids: CATQGGGAITYADTQYF. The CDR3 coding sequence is TGTGCCACACAGGGCGGGGGGGCTATAACGTACGCAGATACGCAGTATTTT.

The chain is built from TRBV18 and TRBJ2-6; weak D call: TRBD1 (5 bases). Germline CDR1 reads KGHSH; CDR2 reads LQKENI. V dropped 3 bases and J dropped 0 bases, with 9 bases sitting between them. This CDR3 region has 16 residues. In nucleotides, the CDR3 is TGTGCCAGCTCACCTACAGGTAGCTCTGGGGCCAACGTCCTGACTTTC. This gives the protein CASSPTGSSGANVLTF.

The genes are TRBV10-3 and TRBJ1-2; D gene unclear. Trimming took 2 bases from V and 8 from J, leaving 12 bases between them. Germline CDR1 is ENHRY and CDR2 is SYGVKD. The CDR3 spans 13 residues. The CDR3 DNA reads TGTGCCATCAGTGAGCGTGGTCCCGGGGGCTACACCTTC. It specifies CAISERGPGGYTF.

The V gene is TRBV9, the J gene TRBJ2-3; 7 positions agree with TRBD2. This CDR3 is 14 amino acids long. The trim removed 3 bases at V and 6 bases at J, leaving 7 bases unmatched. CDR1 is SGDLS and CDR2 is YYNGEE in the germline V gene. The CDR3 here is CASSGAGPWDTQYF. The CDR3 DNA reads TGTGCCAGCAGCGGAGCGGGGCCGTGGGATACGCAGTATTTT.

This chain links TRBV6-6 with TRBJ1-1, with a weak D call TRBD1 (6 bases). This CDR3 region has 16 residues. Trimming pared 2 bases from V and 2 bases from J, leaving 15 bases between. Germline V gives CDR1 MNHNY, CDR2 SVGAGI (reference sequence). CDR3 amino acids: CASSYPDGTFNTEAFF. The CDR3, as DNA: TGTGCCAGCAGTTACCCCGACGGGACATTCAACACTGAAGCTTTCTTT.

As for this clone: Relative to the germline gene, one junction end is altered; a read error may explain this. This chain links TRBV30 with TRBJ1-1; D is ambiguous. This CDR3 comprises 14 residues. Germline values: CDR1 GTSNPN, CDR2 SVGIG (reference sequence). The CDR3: CAWSRTFFTVEAFF. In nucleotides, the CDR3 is TGTGCCTGGAGTCGCACCTTCTTTACGGTTGAAGCTTTTTTT.

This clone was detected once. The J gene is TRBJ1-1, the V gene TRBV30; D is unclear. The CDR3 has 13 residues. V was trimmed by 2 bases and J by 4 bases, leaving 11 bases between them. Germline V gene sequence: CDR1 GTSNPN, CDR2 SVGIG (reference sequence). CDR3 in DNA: TGTGCCTGGAGTCTCCTACCGGGCACTGAAGCTTTCTTT. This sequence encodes CAWSLLPGTEAFF. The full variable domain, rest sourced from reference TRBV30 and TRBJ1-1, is SQTIHQWPATLVQPVGSPLSLECTVEGTSNPNLYWYRQAAGRGLQLLFYSVGIGQISSEVPQNLSASRPQDRQFILSSKKLLLSDSGFYLCAWSLLPGTEAFFGQGTRLTVV.

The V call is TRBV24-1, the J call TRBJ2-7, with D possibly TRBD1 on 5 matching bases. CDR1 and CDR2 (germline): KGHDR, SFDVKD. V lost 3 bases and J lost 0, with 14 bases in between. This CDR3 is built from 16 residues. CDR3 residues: CATSDPDSLISYEQYV. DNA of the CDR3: TGTGCCACCAGTGATCCCGACAGCCTGATCTCCTACGAGCAGTACGTC.

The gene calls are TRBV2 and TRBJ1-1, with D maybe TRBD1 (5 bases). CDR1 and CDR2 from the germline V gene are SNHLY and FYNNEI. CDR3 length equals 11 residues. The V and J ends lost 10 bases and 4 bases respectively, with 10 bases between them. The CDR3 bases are TGTGCCACTTGGGGGGGCACTGAAGCTTTCTTT. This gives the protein CATWGGTEAFF.

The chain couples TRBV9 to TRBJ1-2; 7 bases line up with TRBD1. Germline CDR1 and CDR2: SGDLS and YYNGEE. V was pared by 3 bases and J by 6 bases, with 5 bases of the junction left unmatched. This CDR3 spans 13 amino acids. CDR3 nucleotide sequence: TGTGCCAGCAGCGAGACAGGGTCTAATGGCTACACCTTC. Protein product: CASSETGSNGYTF.

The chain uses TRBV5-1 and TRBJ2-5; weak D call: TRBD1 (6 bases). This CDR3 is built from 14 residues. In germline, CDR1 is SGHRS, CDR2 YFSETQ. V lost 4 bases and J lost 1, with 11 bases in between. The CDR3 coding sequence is TGCGCCAGCAGCCTAGGACAGTCCCAAGAGACCCAGTACTTC. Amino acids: CASSLGQSQETQYF.

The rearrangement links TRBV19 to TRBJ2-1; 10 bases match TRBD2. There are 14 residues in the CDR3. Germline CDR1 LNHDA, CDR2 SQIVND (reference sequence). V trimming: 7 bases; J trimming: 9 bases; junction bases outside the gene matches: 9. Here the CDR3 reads CASNYGLAAGEQFF. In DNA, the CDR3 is TGTGCCAGTAATTACGGACTAGCGGCTGGTGAGCAGTTCTTC.

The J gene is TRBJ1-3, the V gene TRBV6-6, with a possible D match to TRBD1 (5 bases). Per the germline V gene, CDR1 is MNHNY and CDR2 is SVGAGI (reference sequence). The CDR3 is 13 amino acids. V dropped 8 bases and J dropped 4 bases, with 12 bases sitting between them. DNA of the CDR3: TGTGCCAGCGGGCGGGGACCCGGAAACACCATATATTTT. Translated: CASGRGPGNTIYF.

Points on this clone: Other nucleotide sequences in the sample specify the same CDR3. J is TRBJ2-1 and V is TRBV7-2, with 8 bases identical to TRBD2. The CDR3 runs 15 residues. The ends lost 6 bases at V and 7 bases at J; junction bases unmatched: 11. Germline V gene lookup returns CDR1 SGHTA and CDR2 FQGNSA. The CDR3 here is CASSLGLAGYNEQFF. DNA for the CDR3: TGTGCCAGCAGTCTTGGTTTAGCGGGGTATAATGAGCAGTTCTTC.

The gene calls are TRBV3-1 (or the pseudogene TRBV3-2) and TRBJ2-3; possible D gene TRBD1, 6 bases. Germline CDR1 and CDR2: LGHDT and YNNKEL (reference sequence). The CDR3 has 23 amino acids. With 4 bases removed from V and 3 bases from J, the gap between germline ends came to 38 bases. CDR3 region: CASSRVLPFGFTRGGPRTDTQYF. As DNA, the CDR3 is TGTGCCAGCAGCCGAGTTTTACCGTTTGGGTTTACTAGAGGGGGTCCGAGGACAGATACGCAGTATTTT.

CDR3 in DNA: TGTGCCAGCTCACCACCGGACAGCCTCTCTGGAAACACCATATATTTT. The encoded protein is CASSPPDSLSGNTIYF. V is TRBV18 and J is TRBJ1-3; D may be TRBD1 (6 bases). This CDR3 comprises 16 residues. Trimming shortened V by 0 bases and J by 0 bases, and 9 bases separated the two germline ends. Germline V gene lookup returns CDR1 KGHSH and CDR2 LQKENI.

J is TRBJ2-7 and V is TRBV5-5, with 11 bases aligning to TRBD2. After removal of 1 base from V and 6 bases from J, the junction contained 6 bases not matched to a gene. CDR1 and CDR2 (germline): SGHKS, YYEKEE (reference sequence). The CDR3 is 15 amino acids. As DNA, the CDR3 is TGTGCCAGCAGCTTGCGGCTAGCGGGGGGCTCCGAGCAGTACGTC. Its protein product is CASSLRLAGGSEQYV.

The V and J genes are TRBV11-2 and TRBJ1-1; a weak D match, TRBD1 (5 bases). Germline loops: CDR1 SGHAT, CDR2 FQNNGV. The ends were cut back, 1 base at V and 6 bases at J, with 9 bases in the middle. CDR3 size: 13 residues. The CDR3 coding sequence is TGTGCCAGCAGCTTAGGGGGCCTCCCTGAAGCTTTCTTT. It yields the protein CASSLGGLPEAFF.

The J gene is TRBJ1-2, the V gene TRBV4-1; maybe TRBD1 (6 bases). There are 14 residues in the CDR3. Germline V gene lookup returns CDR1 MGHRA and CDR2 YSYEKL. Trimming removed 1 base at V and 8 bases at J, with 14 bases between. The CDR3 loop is CASSQVVSGGGYTF. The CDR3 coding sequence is TGCGCCAGCAGCCAAGTCGTCTCGGGGGGCGGCTACACCTTC.